Following are 13 T cell receptor beta chains from one sample sequenced in a study of shared clonotypes between healthy human individuals. Generated by immunoSEQ multiplex PCR, the TCRdb table keeps only in-frame clones and is missing some. The repertoire includes about 2.4 million clones, 93% of them detected once, and more than 0.35% sits in the top ten. Source material: naive CD4+ T cells from PBMCs. The sample's subset: CD45RA+ positively selected. The receptors here all came from a man between 18 and 35 years old in good health. Some clones in this sample may be carry-over from other donors' samples.

This chain links TRBV25-1 with TRBJ2-3; D might be TRBD2 (7 bases). CDR1 is MGHDK, CDR2 SYGVNS, per germline. V shed 4 bases and J shed 0 bases, with 14 bases lying between them. The CDR3 runs to 16 residues. CDR3 protein: CASSALAGASTDTQYF. DNA for the CDR3: TGTGCCAGCAGTGCCCTTGCGGGGGCTAGCACAGATACGCAGTATTTT.

This clone was found a few times. Distinct nucleotide sequences in the sample also encode this CDR3. V is TRBV18 and J is TRBJ2-5; 7 bases are shared with TRBD1. V trimming: 3 bases; J trimming: 3 bases; junction bases outside the gene matches: 1. The CDR3 is 13 residues long. CDR1 is KGHSH, CDR2 LQKENI, per germline. Here the CDR3 DNA reads TGTGCCAGCTCACCGGGACAGAAAGAGACCCAGTACTTC. It specifies CASSPGQKETQYF.

The chain employs TRBV19 and TRBJ1-2; tentative D call: TRBD1 (5 bases). CDR3 length: 13 residues. Trimming pared 8 bases from V and 4 bases from J, leaving 14 bases between. Germline lookup yields CDR1 LNHDA and CDR2 SQIVND (reference sequence). Here the CDR3 reads CASWDPRSYGYTF. In nucleotides, the CDR3 is TGTGCCAGTTGGGACCCGAGATCCTATGGCTACACCTTC.

J is TRBJ2-4 and V is TRBV6-6; D possibly corresponds to TRBD2 (6 bases). The V and J ends lost 6 bases and 10 bases respectively, with 19 bases between them. This CDR3 is 14 amino acids long. Germline CDR1 and CDR2: MNHNY and SVGAGI (reference sequence). CDR3 amino acids: CASRQAQWDSIQYF. The CDR3, as DNA: TGTGCCAGCAGGCAAGCGCAGTGGGACTCTATTCAGTACTTC.

The V call is TRBV18, the J call TRBJ2-3; tentatively, D is TRBD1 (5 bases). The ends were cut back, 0 bases at V and 0 bases at J, with 7 bases in the middle. Germline V gene sequence: CDR1 KGHSH, CDR2 LQKENI. The CDR3 has 15 residues. CDR3 nucleotide sequence: TGTGCCAGCTCACCACCGGCAGGGAGCACAGATACGCAGTATTTT. Its translation: CASSPPAGSTDTQYF.

This chain links TRBV6-6 with TRBJ1-4; tentative D call: TRBD1 (6 bases). This CDR3 region has 12 residues. V was trimmed by 7 bases and J by 11 bases, leaving 14 bases between them. Germline CDR1 MNHNY, CDR2 SVGAGI (reference sequence). The CDR3 nucleotides read TGTGCCAGCATTAACAGGGTTGGGAAACTGTTTTTT. As protein: CASINRVGKLFF.

The rearrangement joins TRBV7-9 to TRBJ1-3, with D perhaps matching TRBD1 (5 bases). There are 19 residues in the CDR3. V lost 6 bases to trimming and J lost 0 bases, with 24 bases between them. CDR1 SEHNR and CDR2 FQNEAQ come from the germline V gene (reference sequence). DNA for the CDR3: TGTGCCAGCAGACCTTTACGGCGGGACCCTTCACTCTCTGGAAACACCATATATTTT. Translated, it gives CASRPLRRDPSLSGNTIYF.

This sequence joins TRBV7-9 and TRBJ2-5, with 8 bases aligning to TRBD1. Germline V gives CDR1 SEHNR, CDR2 FQNEAQ (reference sequence). The CDR3 loop spans 15 amino acids. J gave up 0 bases and V 1 base, and 1 base lay outside the gene matches. The CDR3 DNA sequence: TGTGCCAGCAGCTTAGGGGACAGGAACCAAGAGACCCAGTACTTC. Amino acid sequence: CASSLGDRNQETQYF.

This rearrangement joins TRBV19 to TRBJ1-1, with D unresolved. V was shortened by 1 base and J by 4 bases, with 7 bases between the two germline ends. This CDR3 comprises 13 residues. The V gene's germline CDR1 is LNHDA and CDR2 SQIVND (reference sequence). CDR3 loop: CASSIAEGTEAFF. DNA for the CDR3: TGTGCCAGTAGTATAGCGGAGGGCACTGAAGCTTTCTTT.

Here the CDR3 reads CASSADQSNTEAFF. Here the CDR3 DNA reads TGTGCCAGCTCGGCGGACCAATCGAACACTGAAGCTTTCTTT. The rearrangement joins TRBV18 to TRBJ1-1; no clear D gene. Per the germline V gene, CDR1 is KGHSH and CDR2 is LQKENI. V lost 6 bases, J lost 1 base, and 12 bases lay in between. CDR3 length: 14 residues.

The chain employs TRBV28 and TRBJ1-2; 9 bases agree with TRBD1. Trimming at V came to 5 bases and at J to 5 bases, leaving 6 bases not matched to a gene. The CDR3 extends over 14 amino acids. CDR1 and CDR2 from the germline V gene are MDHEN and SYDVKM. CDR3 DNA sequence: TGTGCCAGCAGTCAAGAACAGGGGGCGTATGGCTACACCTTC. Encoded protein: CASSQEQGAYGYTF.

The CDR3 DNA sequence: TGTGCCAGCAGCCGTAGATGGGAGACAGGGGGCACTGAAGCTTTCTTT. Residues: CASSRRWETGGTEAFF. The chain is built from TRBV5-6 and TRBJ1-1; the match to TRBD1 covers 9 bases. Per germline, CDR1 SGHDT and CDR2 YYEEEE. This CDR3 has 16 amino acids. With 4 bases clipped from V and 4 bases from J, the junction kept 11 bases outside the gene matches. Using reference TRBV5-6 and TRBJ1-1 for the parts outside the CDR3, the full variable domain is DAGVTQSPTHLIKTRGQQVTLRCSPKSGHDTVSWYQQALGQGPQFIFQYYEEEERQRGNFPDRFSGHQFPNYSSELNVNALLLGDSALYLCASSRRWETGGTEAFFGQGTRLTVV.

This chain joins TRBV10-3 and TRBJ2-5; 7 bases fit TRBD2. With 3 bases clipped from V and 10 bases from J, the junction kept 2 bases outside the gene matches. The CDR3 contains 11 residues. The V gene's germline CDR1 is ENHRY and CDR2 SYGVKD. CDR3 sequence: CAISESGNQYF. In DNA form, the CDR3 reads TGTGCCATCAGTGAAAGCGGGAACCAGTACTTC.